What follows are 18 T cell receptor beta chains derived from one specimen sequenced in a study of T cells in localized non-small cell lung cancer. Measured with immunoSEQ multiplex PCR; TCRdb has only the in-frame clones, and not every one. The sample records approximately 5,300 clones, 30% to 35% being singletons. The specimen was lung tumor tissue, collected before any cancer treatment. These receptors all stem from a male donor aged 60 or older with stage III lung adenocarcinoma.

A few counts support this clone. The chain combines TRBV6-8 with TRBJ1-1, with D possibly matching TRBD1 (5 bases). Germline V gene data show CDR1 as MNHGY and CDR2 as SAAAGT. This CDR3 has 15 residues. Deletions cut 2 bases from V and 3 bases from J, with 13 bases between. The CDR3 region has the DNA TGTGCCAGCAGTTACGTCAGGGCGAAGGACACTGAAGCTTTCTTT. It specifies CASSYVRAKDTEAFF.

The chain uses TRBV19 and TRBJ1-5, with a possible D match to TRBD1 (5 bases). Germline values: CDR1 LNHDA, CDR2 SQIVND (reference sequence). The CDR3 consists of 15 residues. The ends were cut back, 10 bases at V and 0 bases at J, with 16 bases in the middle. As DNA, the CDR3 is TGTGCCACCAACGGGGGATTCTATAGCAATCAGCCCCAGCATTTT. Its translation: CATNGGFYSNQPQHF.

This clone appeared once. One junction end does not reproduce the germline sequence, and a read error may be involved. The chain combines TRBV10-2 with TRBJ1-1, with D unresolved. This CDR3 has 12 residues. Germline V gene lookup returns CDR1 WSHSY and CDR2 SAAADI. The CDR3: CASSDSPADKRF. In DNA form, the CDR3 reads TGCGCCAGCAGTGACTCACCGGCCGATAAGCGTTTT.

The V gene is TRBV19, the J gene TRBJ1-5, with D possibly being TRBD1 (5 bases). CDR3 length: 15 residues. V lost 8 bases and J lost 9, with 23 bases in between. Looked up from germline, CDR1 is LNHDA and CDR2 is SQIVND (reference sequence). The CDR3 sequence: CASGGVGTVHRPQHF. In DNA, the CDR3 is TGTGCCAGTGGGGGGGTCGGGACCGTCCATCGGCCCCAGCATTTT. The complete variable domain, with remaining parts taken from reference TRBV19 and TRBJ1-5, reads DGGITQSPKYLFRKEGQNVTLSCEQNLNHDAMYWYRQDPGQGLRLIYYSQIVNDFQKGDIAEGYSVSREKKESFPLTVTSAQKNPTAFYLCASGGVGTVHRPQHFGDGTRLSIL.

The chain links TRBV30 to TRBJ2-7, with 7 bases identical to TRBD2. Trimming cost V 3 bases and J 7 bases; bases outside gene matches: 9. The germline CDR1 and CDR2 sequences are GTSNPN and SVGIG (reference sequence). The CDR3 loop spans 13 amino acids. CDR3 in DNA: TGTGCCTGGAGCGGTAGCGGGCCCAGAGAGCAGTACTTC. Translation: CAWSGSGPREQYF.

This clone is large within its sample. This sequence joins TRBV11-3 and TRBJ1-1; the D is unclear. Germline-derived CDR1 and CDR2 are SGHNT and YENEEA. CDR3 size: 14 residues. V was trimmed by 2 bases and J by 2 bases, leaving 9 bases between them. The CDR3 region has the DNA TGTGCCAGCAGCTTATCAGAATATAACACTGAAGCTTTCTTT. Protein: CASSLSEYNTEAFF.

The chain couples TRBV11-3 to TRBJ2-3, with a possible D match to TRBD1 (6 bases). In germline, CDR1 is SGHNT, CDR2 YENEEA. V was pared by 5 bases and J by 4 bases, with 16 bases between. This CDR3 spans 15 amino acids. The CDR3: CASSGGVYGADTQYF. The CDR3 DNA reads as TGTGCCAGCAGCGGGGGCGTCTATGGAGCAGATACGCAGTATTTT.

The chain uses TRBV5-1 and TRBJ2-1, with TRBD2 matching over 10 bases. V lost 2 bases to trimming and J lost 2 bases; unmatched junction nucleotides: 4. CDR3 size: 16 residues. Germline values: CDR1 SGHRS, CDR2 YFSETQ. CDR3 in amino acids: CASSFRGLAAYNEQFF. The CDR3 bases are TGCGCCAGCAGCTTCCGTGGACTAGCGGCCTACAATGAGCAGTTCTTC.

The chain uses TRBV27 and TRBJ2-7; 9 nucleotides align to TRBD1. The V segment lost 4 bases and the J segment 0 bases; nucleotides outside the gene matches: 13. This CDR3 has 18 residues. Germline lookup yields CDR1 MNHEY and CDR2 SMNVEV (reference sequence). The CDR3 region has the DNA TGTGCCAGCAGTTACCCGAAAGAGGACAGGGGTTGCTCCTACGAGCAGTACTTC. Translated: CASSYPKEDRGCSYEQYF.

The rearrangement links TRBV18 to TRBJ1-1; tentative D call: TRBD1 (6 bases). The CDR3 is 14 amino acids. Trimming took 3 bases from V and 4 from J, leaving 12 bases between them. Germline V gives CDR1 KGHSH, CDR2 LQKENI. CDR3 DNA sequence: TGTGCCAGCTCACCCAAACAGGGATCCACTGAAGCTTTCTTT. It specifies CASSPKQGSTEAFF.

A few counts support this clone. The CDR3: CATSREGQYNEQFF. The DNA for the CDR3 is TGTGCCACTTCCCGGGAGGGGCAGTACAATGAGCAGTTCTTC. The V call is TRBV15, the J call TRBJ2-1; 8 bases are shared with TRBD2. The CDR3 is 14 amino acids. The junction had 8 bases not matched to a gene; V was cut back by 9 bases and J by 4 bases. Germline V gene data show CDR1 as LNHNV and CDR2 as YYDKDF (reference sequence).

The V call is TRBV19, the J call TRBJ2-7, with 12 bases matching TRBD2. Germline V gene lookup returns CDR1 LNHDA and CDR2 SQIVND (reference sequence). There are 16 residues in the CDR3. The junction had 6 bases not matched to a gene; V was cut back by 4 bases and J by 2 bases. CDR3 in DNA: TGTGCCAGTAGTAAACGGACTAGCGGGAACCCCTACGAGCAGTACTTC. Translation: CASSKRTSGNPYEQYF.

This clone has a handful of counts. The CDR3, as DNA: TGTGCCAGCAGGCGGGAGGGTGAGAACGAGCAGTACTTC. Its translation is CASRREGENEQYF. The chain combines TRBV6-8 with TRBJ2-7; 9 bases line up with TRBD2. The CDR3 is made up of 13 amino acids. Germline V CDR1 and CDR2: MNHGY, SAAAGT. With 6 bases clipped from V and 5 bases from J, the junction kept 5 bases outside the gene matches.

This clone has ten or more counts. The V gene is TRBV11-3, the J gene TRBJ1-2; maybe TRBD1 (5 bases). The CDR3 is 15 residues long. Trimming pared 6 bases from V and 2 bases from J, leaving 16 bases between. Germline V gene data show CDR1 as SGHNT and CDR2 as YENEEA. CDR3: CASSSVGKGNYGYTF. The CDR3 DNA follows: TGTGCCAGCAGTTCTGTTGGTAAGGGGAACTATGGCTACACCTTC.

The rearrangement joins TRBV15 to TRBJ2-3; 8 bases line up with TRBD1. The junction had 5 bases not matched to a gene; V was cut back by 4 bases and J by 2 bases. In germline, CDR1 is LNHNV, CDR2 YYDKDF (reference sequence). CDR3 length equals 15 residues. DNA for the CDR3: TGTGCCACCAGCACCCGGACAGGGTTCACAGATACGCAGTATTTT. Its protein is CATSTRTGFTDTQYF.

This clone counts as medium-sized. J is TRBJ1-4 and V is TRBV11-3; D remains ambiguous. Germline assignment: CDR1 SGHNT and CDR2 YENEEA. This CDR3 spans 14 amino acids. Trimming shortened V by 4 bases and J by 4 bases, and 10 bases separated the two germline ends. CDR3 in DNA: TGTGCCAGCAGCTCGACGGGTGGTAATGAAAAACTGTTTTTT. The encoded protein is CASSSTGGNEKLFF.

Here the CDR3 DNA reads TGTGCCTCCACGGGTGCAGCGGGGGCCTACGAGCAGTACTTC. This translates into CASTGAAGAYEQYF. The V call is TRBV30, the J call TRBJ2-7; 8 nucleotides align to TRBD2. V trimming: 7 bases; J trimming: 2 bases; junction bases outside the gene matches: 10. This CDR3 contains 14 residues. Per the germline V gene, CDR1 is GTSNPN and CDR2 is SVGIG (reference sequence). Complete variable domain (other parts from reference TRBV30 and TRBJ2-7): SQTIHQWPATLVQPVGSPLSLECTVEGTSNPNLYWYRQAAGRGLQLLFYSVGIGQISSEVPQNLSASRPQDRQFILSSKKLLLSDSGFYLCASTGAAGAYEQYFGPGTRLTVT.

This clone was picked up a small number of times. The rearrangement joins TRBV10-3 to TRBJ2-7; 7 nucleotides line up with TRBD2. The germline V gene has CDR1 ENHRY and CDR2 SYGVKD. The CDR3 is 13 amino acids. The V and J ends lost 11 bases and 1 base, in that order; junction bases with no gene match: 8. The CDR3, as DNA: TGTGCCTCTCGACAGCGGGATTCCTACGAGCAGTACTTC. This gives the protein CASRQRDSYEQYF.